This paragraph covers one T cell receptor (beta chain) sequence. No antigen is known for it. TCRdb called the 5' RACE reads again in MiXCR, with one record for every CDR3 protein. Of around 530,000 distinct CDR3 sequences in the sample, about a fifth were seen once. The entry originates in a study of T-cell memory formation after mild COVID-19. Notes on the study in general: Several responding clones turned up in pre-infection memory, indicating that cross-reactive memory may have taken part.

The source is an adult woman who had mild COVID-19 (a few samples of this study predate the infection). Cell type and time point are not known. The sequencing sample was made of PBMCs or a T cell subset sorted from them (not recorded which).

The CDR3 loop reads CASSYTNLDVSYNEQFF. DNA for the CDR3: TGTGCCAGCAGCTACACCAACCTCGACGTCTCCTACAATGAGCAGTTCTTC. The genes are TRBV12-3 or TRBV12-4 and TRBJ2-1; no clear D. With 6 bases removed from V and 0 bases from J, the gap between germline ends came to 18 bases. The CDR3 is made up of 17 amino acids.